These 29 T cell receptor beta chains were sequenced from one sample in a study of T-cell memory formation after mild COVID-19. Each CDR3 protein is one row after TCRdb ran MiXCR on the 5' RACE reads. This sample has about 610,000 distinct CDR3 sequences; 15% to 20% occur once, and the top ten carry about 7.4%. The sample was PBMCs or a T cell subset sorted from them (not recorded which). These receptors originate from an adult woman who had mild COVID-19 (a few samples of this study predate the infection). Cell type and time point are not known.

The V call is TRBV7-6, the J call TRBJ1-2, with 8 positions matching TRBD1. J lost 4 bases, V lost 4 bases, and 5 bases had no gene match. Per the germline V gene, CDR1 is SGHVS and CDR2 is FNYEAQ. The CDR3 length is 14 residues. The CDR3 DNA is TGTGCCAGCAGCTCCGGACAGGGCGTCTATGGCTACACCTTC. It yields the protein CASSSGQGVYGYTF. The variable domain in full, completed from reference TRBV7-6 and TRBJ1-2, reads GAGVSQSPRYKVTKRGQDVALRCDPISGHVSLYWYRQALGQGPEFLTYFNYEAQQDKSGLPNDRFSAERPEGSISTLTIQRTEQRDSAMYRCASSSGQGVYGYTFGSGTRLTVV.

This clonotype was counted between two and nine times. The rearrangement joins TRBV5-1 to TRBJ2-5; D possibly uses TRBD1 or TRBD2 (5 bases each). The CDR3 is 13 residues long. Germline V gene sequence: CDR1 SGHRS, CDR2 YFSETQ. Trimming shortened V by 6 bases and J by 3 bases, and 12 bases separated the two germline ends. The DNA of the CDR3 is TGCGCCAGCAAGCGAGGGGACGAAGAGACCCAGTACTTC. Amino acids: CASKRGDEETQYF.

This rearrangement joins TRBV20-1 to TRBJ1-1; TRBD1 might be the D (5 bases). CDR3 length: 13 amino acids. Trimming cost V 6 bases and J 3 bases, with 14 bases left between them. Germline V gene lookup returns CDR1 DFQATT and CDR2 SNEGSKA (reference sequence). The CDR3 DNA reads as TGCAGTGCGCTCTACCGGGGGGACACTGAAGCTTTCTTT. This codes for CSALYRGDTEAFF.

This clonotype was seen a few times. The chain employs TRBV5-1 and TRBJ2-3; D uncertain. V lost 0 bases, J lost 2 bases, and 13 bases lay in between. Germline V gives CDR1 SGHRS, CDR2 YFSETQ. The CDR3 length is 16 residues. The CDR3 here is CASSLGLDESTDTQYF. The CDR3, as DNA: TGCGCCAGCAGCTTGGGGCTAGATGAATCCACAGATACGCAGTATTTT.

The table lists this clonotype with a few counts. The gene calls are TRBV13 and TRBJ2-1, with D hard to call. The V gene's germline CDR1 is PRHDT and CDR2 FYEKMQ (reference sequence). The CDR3 is 12 residues long. V gave up 4 bases and J gave up 7 bases, with 8 bases separating them. As DNA, the CDR3 is TGTGCCAGCAGCTCCTCTCGTAATGAGCAGTTCTTC. This encodes CASSSSRNEQFF.

The chain links TRBV20-1 to TRBJ1-6, with 9 bases that match TRBD1. The CDR3 is 15 residues long. Germline V lookup: CDR1 DFQATT, CDR2 SNEGSKA (reference sequence). V dropped 4 bases and J dropped 9; count of bases not matched to a gene: 10. CDR3 nucleotide sequence: TGCAGTGCTACCCCACCGGGACAGGGAAGTTCACCCCTCCACTTT. Encoded protein: CSATPPGQGSSPLHF.

The chain uses TRBV24-1 and TRBJ2-2, with 7 nucleotides matching TRBD1. CDR1 KGHDR and CDR2 SFDVKD come from the germline V gene. The V gene end was trimmed by 3 bases and the J gene end by 2 bases; junction bases not matched to a gene: 2. This CDR3 comprises 15 residues. The chain's CDR3 is CATSDRQGNTGELFF. In DNA form, the CDR3 reads TGTGCCACCAGTGATCGACAGGGCAACACCGGGGAGCTGTTTTTT.

The chain uses TRBV12-3 or TRBV12-4 and TRBJ1-2; D ambiguous. V lost 5 bases and J lost 6, with 7 bases in between. CDR3 length: 11 residues. CDR3 loop: CASSKRDGYTF. CDR3 nucleotide sequence: TGTGCCAGCAGTAAAAGGGATGGCTACACCTTC.

The chain has TRBV5-1 and TRBJ2-7, with 7 bases fitting TRBD1. CDR3 length equals 16 residues. From germline, CDR1 is SGHRS and CDR2 YFSETQ. The ends lost 0 bases at V and 1 base at J; junction bases unmatched: 7. CDR3 in amino acids: CASSLDPGQTSYEQYF. CDR3 nucleotides: TGCGCCAGCAGCTTGGATCCGGGACAGACGTCCTACGAGCAGTACTTC.

The sample holds many counts of this clonotype. The chain links TRBV5-1 to TRBJ1-4; maybe TRBD1 (5 bases). CDR1 is SGHRS, CDR2 YFSETQ, per germline. The CDR3 contains 16 residues. V was cut by 0 bases and J by 8 bases, with 17 bases left in between. The CDR3 spells CASSLGPTAALEKLFF. The DNA for the CDR3 is TGCGCCAGCAGCTTGGGCCCGACAGCCGCCCTAGAAAAACTGTTTTTT.

This clonotype was found a few times. The chain joins TRBV18 to TRBJ2-5, with D tentatively TRBD2 (5 bases). The germline gives CDR1 KGHSH, CDR2 LQKENI. The CDR3 is 12 amino acids. The V gene lost 3 bases and the J gene lost 4 bases, with 6 bases spanning the gap. As DNA, the CDR3 is TGTGCCAGCTCACCTGCGGGAGAGACCCAGTACTTC. This gives the protein CASSPAGETQYF.

In this sample, this clonotype turned up a few times. The chain couples TRBV29-1 to TRBJ2-5; 9 nucleotides agree with TRBD2. The CDR3 has 15 residues. Germline V CDR1 and CDR2: SQVTM, ANQGSEA. Losses at the gene ends were 5 bases for V and 1 base for J; bases not matched to a gene: 8. The CDR3 DNA sequence: TGCAGCGTTCAACGACTAGCGGTGATCCAAGAGACCCAGTACTTC. Protein: CSVQRLAVIQETQYF.

The sample holds a few counts of this clonotype. The chain joins TRBV9 to TRBJ2-2, with D hard to call. V was cut by 0 bases and J by 6 bases, with 6 bases left in between. This CDR3 is 13 amino acids long. CDR1 and CDR2 (germline): SGDLS, YYNGEE. In nucleotides, the CDR3 is TGTGCCAGCAGCGTAGGTGGGTCCGGGGAGCTGTTTTTT. This sequence encodes CASSVGGSGELFF.

This clonotype appeared a few times. The rearrangement uses TRBV18 and TRBJ2-7, with a weak D call TRBD2 (7 bases). Trimming shortened V by 3 bases and J by 2 bases, and 14 bases separated the two germline ends. Germline V lookup: CDR1 KGHSH, CDR2 LQKENI. The length of the CDR3 is 15 residues. This CDR3 is CASSPGAGATYEQYF. The DNA of the CDR3 is TGTGCCAGCTCACCGGGGGCGGGAGCTACCTACGAGCAGTACTTC. Using reference TRBV18 and TRBJ2-7 for the parts outside the CDR3, the full variable domain is NAGVMQNPRHLVRRRGQEARLRCSPMKGHSHVYWYRQLPEEGLKFMVYLQKENIIDESGMPKERFSAEFPKEGPSILRIQQVVRGDSAAYFCASSPGAGATYEQYFGPGTRLTVT.

The V and J genes are TRBV19 and TRBJ1-2; D perhaps matches TRBD1 (5 bases). V gave up 7 bases and J gave up 2 bases, with 8 bases separating them. The CDR3 consists of 12 residues. Germline loops: CDR1 LNHDA, CDR2 SQIVND (reference sequence). The CDR3 DNA reads TGTGCCAGTACCGGGGGGAACTATGGCTACACCTTC. It is translated as CASTGGNYGYTF. The complete variable domain, with remaining parts taken from reference TRBV19 and TRBJ1-2, reads DGGITQSPKYLFRKEGQNVTLSCEQNLNHDAMYWYRQDPGQGLRLIYYSQIVNDFQKGDIAEGYSVSREKKESFPLTVTSAQKNPTAFYLCASTGGNYGYTFGSGTRLTVV.

A few counts support this clonotype. The chain joins TRBV29-1 to TRBJ2-1; D may be TRBD1 (5 bases). V lost 2 bases to trimming and J lost 5 bases, with 13 bases between them. The V gene's germline CDR1 is SQVTM and CDR2 ANQGSEA. The CDR3 has 14 amino acids. The CDR3 coding sequence is TGCAGCGTTGAACAGAAAATGACAGACAATGAGCAGTTCTTC. It specifies CSVEQKMTDNEQFF.

The chain has TRBV11-2 and TRBJ1-1; possible D gene TRBD1, 5 bases. Trimming cost V 4 bases and J 0 bases, with 15 bases left between them. Germline CDR1 SGHAT, CDR2 FQNNGV. CDR3 size: 16 residues. CDR3 residues: CASSSGDGRMNTEAFF. The CDR3 DNA follows: TGTGCCAGCAGCTCGGGGGACGGGCGGATGAACACTGAAGCTTTCTTT. Complete variable domain (other parts from reference TRBV11-2 and TRBJ1-1): EAGVAQSPRYKIIEKRQSVAFWCNPISGHATLYWYQQILGQGPKLLIQFQNNGVVDDSQLPKDRFSAERLKGVDSTLKIQPAKLEDSAVYLCASSSGDGRMNTEAFFGQGTRLTVV.

This clonotype has just a few counts. J is TRBJ2-3 and V is TRBV7-2; D remains unclear. Trimming shortened V by 1 base and J by 2 bases, and 10 bases separated the two germline ends. The CDR3 sequence is 15 residues long. CDR1 SGHTA and CDR2 FQGNSA come from the germline V gene. For the CDR3, the DNA is TGTGCCAGCAGCTTAGGATACCCAAACACAGATACGCAGTATTTT. Amino acids: CASSLGYPNTDTQYF. The whole variable domain, filled in from reference TRBV7-2 and TRBJ2-3, reads GAGVSQSPSNKVTEKGKDVELRCDPISGHTALYWYRQSLGQGLEFLIYFQGNSAPDKSGLPSDRFSAERTGGSVSTLTIQRTQQEDSAVYLCASSLGYPNTDTQYFGPGTRLTVL.

This clonotype was detected only a few times. This chain uses TRBV7-3 with TRBJ2-1; the D gene is possibly TRBD1 (6 bases). Per the germline V gene, CDR1 is SGHTA and CDR2 is FQGTGA. The length of the CDR3 is 15 residues. Trimming pared 5 bases from V and 7 bases from J, leaving 18 bases between. Here the CDR3 DNA reads TGTGCCAGCAGCCCATTCTCTGCAGGGGATAATGAGCAGTTCTTC. This gives the protein CASSPFSAGDNEQFF.

In its sample, this clonotype was seen many times. V is TRBV5-1 and J is TRBJ1-1; D call uncertain. With 2 bases removed from V and 2 bases from J, the gap between germline ends came to 16 bases. The CDR3 loop spans 16 amino acids. Germline V gene data show CDR1 as SGHRS and CDR2 as YFSETQ. The CDR3 here is CASSLRQVQLNTEAFF. As DNA, the CDR3 is TGCGCCAGCAGCTTAAGGCAGGTTCAGCTAAACACTGAAGCTTTCTTT.

This clonotype was found a few times. The chain recombines TRBV20-1 with TRBJ2-5, with 8 bases fitting TRBD2. The CDR3 loop spans 16 amino acids. The germline V gene has CDR1 DFQATT and CDR2 SNEGSKA (reference sequence). With 1 base clipped from V and 2 bases from J, the junction kept 9 bases outside the gene matches. CDR3 sequence: CSARGLAGHLQETQYF. CDR3 coding DNA: TGCAGTGCTAGAGGTCTAGCGGGTCACTTACAAGAGACCCAGTACTTC.

The CDR3 DNA reads as TGTGCCAGCAGTTTGGGACAGGGCTCCTCTTTCTTT. Its translation: CASSLGQGSSFF. V and J are TRBV6-5 and TRBJ1-1, with 9 bases identical to TRBD1. The CDR3 consists of 12 residues. The ends lost 4 bases at V and 12 bases at J; junction bases unmatched: 6. The germline gives CDR1 MNHEY, CDR2 SVGAGI.

There are a few counts of this clonotype. This sequence joins TRBV9 and TRBJ2-1, with D maybe TRBD1 (5 bases). The germline CDR1 and CDR2 sequences are SGDLS and YYNGEE. There are 15 residues in the CDR3. The germline V and J ends were trimmed by 4 bases and 6 bases, with 17 bases remaining between them. CDR3 in DNA: TGTGCCAGCAGCCATCAGGGTGCCAGCCTCAATGAGCAGTTCTTC. Translating gives CASSHQGASLNEQFF.

The chain has TRBV7-9 and TRBJ2-7; 9 positions agree with TRBD2. V lost 1 base and J lost 3; bases outside the gene matches: 7. This CDR3 contains 16 residues. From germline, CDR1 is SEHNR and CDR2 FQNEAQ (reference sequence). In nucleotides, the CDR3 is TGTGCCAGCAGCTTAGTGGAGCGGGGGGCGCGCTACGAGCAGTACTTC. It codes for CASSLVERGARYEQYF.

This clonotype has a handful of counts. The chain uses TRBV7-9 and TRBJ1-6, with a tentative D call TRBD1 (5 bases). Germline V gene sequence: CDR1 SEHNR, CDR2 FQNEAQ (reference sequence). The germline V and J ends were trimmed by 4 bases and 4 bases, with 14 bases remaining between them. The CDR3 totals 16 residues. In DNA form, the CDR3 reads TGTGCCAGCAGCTCATCCCGGGGCCCTTATAATTCACCCCTCCACTTT. Protein product: CASSSSRGPYNSPLHF.

This clonotype was observed a few times. The V call is TRBV15, the J call TRBJ1-5; D not certain. CDR3 length: 17 amino acids. With 1 base removed from V and 4 bases from J, the gap between germline ends came to 17 bases. CDR1 LNHNV and CDR2 YYDKDF come from the germline V gene (reference sequence). CDR3 nucleotides: TGTGCCACCAGCAGAGTTGAGGAGGGCTTAACTAATCAGCCCCAGCATTTT. It encodes CATSRVEEGLTNQPQHF.

This clonotype has only a few counts. The chain has TRBV7-9 and TRBJ2-7, with D possibly being TRBD2 (6 bases). The V gene's germline CDR1 is SEHNR and CDR2 FQNEAQ (reference sequence). The germline V and J ends were trimmed by 4 bases and 3 bases, with 10 bases remaining between them. This CDR3 region has 13 residues. Here the CDR3 reads CASSWEESYEQYF. The CDR3 nucleotides are TGTGCCAGCAGCTGGGAGGAGAGCTACGAGCAGTACTTC.

This clonotype was seen a few times. The J gene is TRBJ2-1, the V gene TRBV15; TRBD2 matches at 10 bases. The CDR3 is made up of 15 amino acids. The V segment lost 5 bases and the J segment 4 bases; nucleotides outside the gene matches: 5. Per the germline V gene, CDR1 is LNHNV and CDR2 is YYDKDF (reference sequence). The CDR3 region is CATSWTSGYYNEQFF. CDR3 DNA sequence: TGTGCCACCAGCTGGACTAGCGGATATTACAATGAGCAGTTCTTC.

The sample holds a few counts of this clonotype. The rearrangement joins TRBV7-9 to TRBJ2-3; D is unresolved. Germline values: CDR1 SEHNR, CDR2 FQNEAQ (reference sequence). Trimming removed 5 bases from V and 4 bases from J, with 13 bases in between. This CDR3 comprises 14 residues. The CDR3 DNA follows: TGTGCCAGCAGCGATAAGACGCGCCCAGATACGCAGTATTTT. Translating gives CASSDKTRPDTQYF.